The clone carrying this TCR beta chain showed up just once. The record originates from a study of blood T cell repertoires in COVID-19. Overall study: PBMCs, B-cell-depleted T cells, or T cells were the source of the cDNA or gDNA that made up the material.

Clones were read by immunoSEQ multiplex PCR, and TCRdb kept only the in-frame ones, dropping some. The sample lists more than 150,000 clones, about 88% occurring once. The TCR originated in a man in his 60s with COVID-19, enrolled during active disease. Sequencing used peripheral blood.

The DNA for the CDR3 is TGTGCCAGCAGCTTAACAGGGCTGGAGCCCCAGCATTTT. Amino acid sequence: CASSLTGLEPQHF. The chain is built from TRBV7-2 and TRBJ1-5; tentative D call: TRBD1 (6 bases). CDR1 is SGHTA and CDR2 is FQGNSA in the germline V gene. V was clipped by 2 bases and J by 8 bases, with 10 bases between them. The CDR3 is 13 amino acids.